The clone carrying this TCR beta chain appeared a few times. Its antigen remains unidentified. When replicate PCRs were run on sorted subsets, they used approximately 210 ng DNA, some 30,000 T cell genomes. The method was immunoSEQ multiplex PCR; TCRdb's version includes in-frame clones alone and lacks a portion of them. Among over a million clones, roughly 70% were seen once, and the ten largest hold about 1.5%. The study drew all its donors from Caucasian adults living in Nashville, Tennessee. V was cut by 11 bases and J by 5 bases, with 19 bases left in between. CDR1 LNHNV and CDR2 YYDKDF come from the germline V gene (reference sequence). The CDR3 is 14 amino acids. These data originate in a study of shared clonotypes between healthy human individuals. The overall study: Every donor yielded three CD4 naive, three CD4 memory, two CD8 naive and one CD8 memory plate.

Findings and caveats of the study: Depth of sequencing was expected to influence donor clonotype sharing.

This sequence was found in a man in his late teens or twenties in good health. The specimen was memory CD4+ T cells sorted from blood. Documented subset: CD45RA-negative fraction. The chain links TRBV15 to TRBJ2-1; possibly TRBD1 for D (6 bases). The CDR3 bases are TGTGCCGACCTTAGTACAGGGCTAAACAATGAGCAGTTCTTC. It translates to CADLSTGLNNEQFF.